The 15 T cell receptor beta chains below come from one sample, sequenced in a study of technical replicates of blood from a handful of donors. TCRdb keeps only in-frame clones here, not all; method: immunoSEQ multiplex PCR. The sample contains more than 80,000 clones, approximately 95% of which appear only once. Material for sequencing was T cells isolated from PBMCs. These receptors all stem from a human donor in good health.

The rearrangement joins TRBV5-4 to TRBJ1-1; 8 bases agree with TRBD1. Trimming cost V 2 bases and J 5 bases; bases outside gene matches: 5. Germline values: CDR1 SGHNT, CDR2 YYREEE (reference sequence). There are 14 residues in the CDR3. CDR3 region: CASSLQGGVTEAFF. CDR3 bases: TGTGCCAGCAGCTTACAGGGGGGGGTTACTGAAGCTTTCTTT.

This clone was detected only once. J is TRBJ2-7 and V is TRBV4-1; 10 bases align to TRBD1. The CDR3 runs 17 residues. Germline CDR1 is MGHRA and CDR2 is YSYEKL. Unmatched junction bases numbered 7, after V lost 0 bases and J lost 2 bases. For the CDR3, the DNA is TGCGCCAGCAGCCAAGATGGGCGGACAGGGGGGACCTACGAGCAGTACTTC. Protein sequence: CASSQDGRTGGTYEQYF.

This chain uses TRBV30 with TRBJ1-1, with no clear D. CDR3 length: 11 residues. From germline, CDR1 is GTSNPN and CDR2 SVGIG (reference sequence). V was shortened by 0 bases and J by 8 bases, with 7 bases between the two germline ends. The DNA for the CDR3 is TGTGCCTGGAGTGTCCAGGTGGAAGCTTTCTTT. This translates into CAWSVQVEAFF. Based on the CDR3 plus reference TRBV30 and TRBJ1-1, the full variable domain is SQTIHQWPATLVQPVGSPLSLECTVEGTSNPNLYWYRQAAGRGLQLLFYSVGIGQISSEVPQNLSASRPQDRQFILSSKKLLLSDSGFYLCAWSVQVEAFFGQGTRLTVV.

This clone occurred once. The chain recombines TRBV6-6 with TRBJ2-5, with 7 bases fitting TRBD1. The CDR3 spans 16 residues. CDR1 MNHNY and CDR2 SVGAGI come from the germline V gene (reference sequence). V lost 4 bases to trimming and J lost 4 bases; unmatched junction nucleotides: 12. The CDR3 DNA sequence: TGTGCCAGCAGTTTAGGGAGACAGGGTCAGTTAGAGACCCAGTACTTC. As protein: CASSLGRQGQLETQYF.

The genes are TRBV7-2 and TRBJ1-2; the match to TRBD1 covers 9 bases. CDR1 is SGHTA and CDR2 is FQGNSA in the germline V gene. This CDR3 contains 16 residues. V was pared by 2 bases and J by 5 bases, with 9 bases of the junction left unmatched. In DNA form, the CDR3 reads TGTGCCAGCAGCTTACCCTCACAGGGGGCGTCTTATGGCTACACCTTC. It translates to CASSLPSQGASYGYTF.

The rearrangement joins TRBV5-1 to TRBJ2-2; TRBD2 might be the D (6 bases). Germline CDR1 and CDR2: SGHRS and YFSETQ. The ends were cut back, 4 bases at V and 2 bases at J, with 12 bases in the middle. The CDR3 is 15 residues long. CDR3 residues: CASSPGLINTGELFF. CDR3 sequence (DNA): TGCGCCAGCAGCCCGGGACTCATTAACACCGGGGAGCTGTTTTTT.

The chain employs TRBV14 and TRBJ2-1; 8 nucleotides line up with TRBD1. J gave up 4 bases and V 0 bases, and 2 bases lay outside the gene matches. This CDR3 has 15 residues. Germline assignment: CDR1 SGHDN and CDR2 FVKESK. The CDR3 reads CASSQDNRGYNEQFF. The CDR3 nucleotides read TGTGCCAGCAGCCAAGACAACAGGGGGTACAATGAGCAGTTCTTC.

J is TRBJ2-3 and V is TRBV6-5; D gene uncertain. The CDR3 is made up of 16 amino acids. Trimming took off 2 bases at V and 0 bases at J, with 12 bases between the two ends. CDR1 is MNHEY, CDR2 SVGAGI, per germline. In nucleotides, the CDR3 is TGTGCCAGCAGTTACGGGCAGACCCTAAGCACAGATACGCAGTATTTT. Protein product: CASSYGQTLSTDTQYF.

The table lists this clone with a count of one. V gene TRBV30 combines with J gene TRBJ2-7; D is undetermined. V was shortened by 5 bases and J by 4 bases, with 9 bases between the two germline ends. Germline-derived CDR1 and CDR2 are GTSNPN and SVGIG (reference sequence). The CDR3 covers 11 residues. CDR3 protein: CAWRLSYEQYF. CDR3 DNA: TGTGCCTGGCGTTTATCTTACGAGCAGTACTTC. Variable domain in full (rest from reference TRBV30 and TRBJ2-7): SQTIHQWPATLVQPVGSPLSLECTVEGTSNPNLYWYRQAAGRGLQLLFYSVGIGQISSEVPQNLSASRPQDRQFILSSKKLLLSDSGFYLCAWRLSYEQYFGPGTRLTVT.

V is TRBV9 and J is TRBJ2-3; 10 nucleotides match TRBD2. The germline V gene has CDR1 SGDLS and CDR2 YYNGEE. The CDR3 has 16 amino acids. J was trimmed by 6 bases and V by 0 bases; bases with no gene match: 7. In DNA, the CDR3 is TGTGCCAGCAGCGTAGCGCTAGCGGGAGCTGGGGATACGCAGTATTTT. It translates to CASSVALAGAGDTQYF.

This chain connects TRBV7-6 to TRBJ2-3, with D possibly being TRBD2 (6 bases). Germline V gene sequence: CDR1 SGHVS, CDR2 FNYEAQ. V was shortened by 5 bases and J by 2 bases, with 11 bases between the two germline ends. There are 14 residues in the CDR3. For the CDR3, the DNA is TGTGCCAGCAGCGCGGGGACTCCCACAGATACGCAGTATTTT. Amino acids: CASSAGTPTDTQYF.

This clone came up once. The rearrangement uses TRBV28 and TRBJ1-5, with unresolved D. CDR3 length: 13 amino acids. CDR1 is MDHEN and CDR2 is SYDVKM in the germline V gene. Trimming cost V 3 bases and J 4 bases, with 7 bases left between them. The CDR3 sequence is CASSFPPNQPQHF. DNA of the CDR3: TGTGCCAGCAGTTTTCCTCCTAATCAGCCCCAGCATTTT.

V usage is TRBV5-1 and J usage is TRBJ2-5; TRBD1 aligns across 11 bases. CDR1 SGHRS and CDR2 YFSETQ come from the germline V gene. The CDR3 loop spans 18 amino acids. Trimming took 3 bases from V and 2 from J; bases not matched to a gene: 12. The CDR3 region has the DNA TGCGCCAGCAGCTCCAGACCCCCGGGACAGGGGGTTCAAGAGACCCAGTACTTC. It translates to CASSSRPPGQGVQETQYF.

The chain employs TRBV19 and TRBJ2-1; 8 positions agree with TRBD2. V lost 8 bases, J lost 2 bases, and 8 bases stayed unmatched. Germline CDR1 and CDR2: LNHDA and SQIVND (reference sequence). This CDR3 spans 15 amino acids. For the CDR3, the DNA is TGTGCCAGTTTTACCGGGACTAGAACCTACAATGAGCAGTTCTTC. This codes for CASFTGTRTYNEQFF.

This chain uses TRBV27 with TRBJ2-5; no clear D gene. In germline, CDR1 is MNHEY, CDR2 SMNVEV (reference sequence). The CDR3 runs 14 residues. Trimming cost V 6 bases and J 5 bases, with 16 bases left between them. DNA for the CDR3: TGTGCCAGCAGCTCCACATCCTACGGGGAGACCCAGTACTTC. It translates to CASSSTSYGETQYF.